This T cell receptor beta chain was recorded in a study of cytomegalovirus exposure and HLA in healthy donors. Study as a whole: In an earlier analysis, 95 million to 140 million unique TCR beta sequences were found from some 200 million T cells.

It was with 60 Vbeta and 13 Jbeta primers that the PCR ran. Method: immunoSEQ multiplex PCR; TCRdb's copy keeps in-frame clones and lacks some. The sample contains 150,000 or so clones, roughly 80% of which appear only once. The CDR3 sequence is 15 residues long. The V gene end was trimmed by 6 bases and the J gene end by 1 base; junction bases not matched to a gene: 8. The germline CDR1 and CDR2 sequences are SGHAT and FQNNGV. The J gene is TRBJ1-1, the V gene TRBV11-2, with TRBD1 identical over 7 bases. Source material: PBMCs. This TCR derives from a woman aged 18 to 35 in good health and CMV-seropositive. The DNA of the CDR3 is TGTGCCAGCAGTCGAGGGGGCCAGGGGAACACTGAAGCTTTCTTT. This translates into CASSRGGQGNTEAFF.